These 15 T cell receptor beta chains were all obtained from the same sample, sequenced in a study of cytomegalovirus exposure and HLA in healthy donors. Method: immunoSEQ multiplex PCR; TCRdb's copy keeps in-frame clones and lacks some. The repertoire holds 300,000 to 350,000 clones, with approximately 85% as singletons. Sample: PBMCs. The source is a man aged 25 to 40 in good health and CMV-seronegative.

This chain uses TRBV2 with TRBJ2-1; 15 positions agree with TRBD2. Germline-derived CDR1 and CDR2 are SNHLY and FYNNEI. The CDR3 covers 20 residues. Trimming removed 8 bases from V and 0 bases from J; junction bases left unmatched: 14. Written as DNA, the CDR3 is TGTGCCAGCGTTGGACTGGGACTAGCGGGGGGTAAGAGCTCCTACAATGAGCAGTTCTTC. This codes for CASVGLGLAGGKSSYNEQFF.

The table lists this clone with a few counts. The chain combines TRBV19 with TRBJ2-7, with a weak D call TRBD2 (6 bases). The ends were cut back, 10 bases at V and 5 bases at J, with 12 bases in the middle. In germline, CDR1 is LNHDA, CDR2 SQIVND (reference sequence). The CDR3 extends over 11 amino acids. CDR3 loop: CATEGGHEQYF. The CDR3 bases are TGTGCCACAGAGGGAGGCCACGAGCAGTACTTC. The whole variable domain, filled in from reference TRBV19 and TRBJ2-7, reads DGGITQSPKYLFRKEGQNVTLSCEQNLNHDAMYWYRQDPGQGLRLIYYSQIVNDFQKGDIAEGYSVSREKKESFPLTVTSAQKNPTAFYLCATEGGHEQYFGPGTRLTVT.

The CDR3 nucleotides are TGTGCCAGCAGCTCCCTCCACAGGGGGCTGAGCACTGAAGCTTTCTTT. This codes for CASSSLHRGLSTEAFF. V and J are TRBV5-6 and TRBJ1-1; TRBD1 matches 9 bases. Trimming at V came to 3 bases and at J to 4 bases, leaving 10 bases not matched to a gene. CDR3 length: 16 residues. Germline V gene lookup returns CDR1 SGHDT and CDR2 YYEEEE.

This chain joins TRBV11-2 and TRBJ1-5; 11 bases map to TRBD1. The CDR3 extends over 15 amino acids. The germline V gene has CDR1 SGHAT and CDR2 FQNNGV. The V segment lost 5 bases and the J segment 4 bases; nucleotides outside the gene matches: 4. In nucleotides, the CDR3 is TGTGCCAGCAGCCAAGGGACAGGGGGAAATCAGCCCCAGCATTTT. It yields the protein CASSQGTGGNQPQHF.

This clone was seen only once. An end of the junction does not agree with germline; a read error may underlie this. The V and J genes are TRBV6-5 and TRBJ1-2; D remains unclear. Germline V lookup: CDR1 MNHEY, CDR2 SVGAGI. The CDR3 sequence is 14 residues long. CDR3 protein: CAISELTTNYGYTF. CDR3 DNA: TGTGCCATCAGTGAGTTGACAACCAACTATGGCTACACCTTC.

The CDR3 coding sequence is TGTGCCAGCAGTTTAGTCAGGGGACCCTACGAGCAGTACTTC. Its protein product is CASSLVRGPYEQYF. The chain is built from TRBV27 and TRBJ2-7; a possible D gene is TRBD1 (6 bases). V was cut by 2 bases and J by 2 bases, with 10 bases left in between. The germline V gene has CDR1 MNHEY and CDR2 SMNVEV (reference sequence). The CDR3 is made up of 14 amino acids.

This chain links TRBV18 with TRBJ1-5; TRBD1 is a possible D gene (6 bases). The CDR3 has 14 residues. The germline V gene has CDR1 KGHSH and CDR2 LQKENI. V lost 3 bases and J lost 3, with 9 bases in between. CDR3 in DNA: TGTGCCAGCTCACCCAACAGGGACAATCAGCCCCAGCATTTT. It is translated as CASSPNRDNQPQHF.

This clone has only one observation. The chain recombines TRBV5-1 with TRBJ1-2; 7 nucleotides match TRBD1. V shed 5 bases and J 4 bases; nucleotides not matched to a gene: 5. In germline, CDR1 is SGHRS, CDR2 YFSETQ. The CDR3 loop spans 13 amino acids. CDR3 region: CASRPGGGYGYTF. In DNA, the CDR3 is TGCGCCAGCAGGCCAGGGGGAGGCTATGGCTACACCTTC.

This sequence joins TRBV11-2 and TRBJ2-7; 9 bases agree with TRBD1. The V and J ends lost 5 bases and 2 bases, in that order; junction bases with no gene match: 4. This CDR3 spans 14 amino acids. The germline V gene has CDR1 SGHAT and CDR2 FQNNGV. The CDR3 DNA is TGTGCCAGCAGCCTACGACAGGGGGCCTACGAGCAGTACTTC. It translates to CASSLRQGAYEQYF.

V usage is TRBV6-6 and J usage is TRBJ1-5; 8 nucleotides align to TRBD1. The germline V gene encodes CDR1 MNHNY and CDR2 SVGAGI (reference sequence). CDR3 length: 16 amino acids. The junction had 6 bases not matched to a gene; V was cut back by 5 bases and J by 0 bases. In DNA form, the CDR3 reads TGTGCCAGCAGTCCCAGGGACAGGTATAGCAATCAGCCCCAGCATTTT. This sequence encodes CASSPRDRYSNQPQHF.

The rearrangement joins TRBV28 to TRBJ1-4, with no clear D. Germline CDR1 MDHEN, CDR2 SYDVKM. V was clipped by 5 bases and J by 6 bases, with 16 bases between them. This CDR3 region has 15 residues. CDR3 amino acids: CASSSQEGVYEKLFF. The CDR3 DNA reads TGTGCCAGCAGTAGCCAGGAGGGAGTTTATGAAAAACTGTTTTTT.

The chain recombines TRBV4-1 with TRBJ2-7, with D possibly being TRBD1 (6 bases). Germline V CDR1 and CDR2: MGHRA, YSYEKL. The CDR3 is 15 amino acids. V was clipped by 0 bases and J by 1 base, with 10 bases between them. CDR3 sequence: CASSQETGLSYEQYF. The CDR3 DNA follows: TGCGCCAGCAGCCAAGAAACAGGGTTATCCTACGAGCAGTACTTC.

The chain is built from TRBV6-5 and TRBJ1-1; weak D call: TRBD1 (6 bases). The V gene's germline CDR1 is MNHEY and CDR2 SVGAGI. The CDR3 consists of 15 residues. V shed 2 bases and J shed 4 bases, with 14 bases lying between them. The CDR3: CASSYGTGYGTEAFF. CDR3 in DNA: TGTGCCAGCAGTTACGGTACAGGGTATGGCACTGAAGCTTTCTTT.

This chain uses TRBV7-2 with TRBJ1-5, with D hard to call. Trimming pared 1 base from V and 11 bases from J, leaving 9 bases between. Germline V gene sequence: CDR1 SGHTA, CDR2 FQGNSA. This CDR3 has 12 residues. The CDR3 loop is CASSLEIGTQHF. The CDR3, as DNA: TGTGCCAGCAGCTTAGAAATCGGGACCCAGCATTTT.

The J gene is TRBJ2-7, the V gene TRBV2; 8 nucleotides line up with TRBD2. Per germline, CDR1 SNHLY and CDR2 FYNNEI. The CDR3 runs to 13 residues. J was trimmed by 7 bases and V by 7 bases; bases with no gene match: 9. The CDR3 is CASKAGGSLEQYF. CDR3 sequence (DNA): TGTGCCAGCAAGGCGGGGGGATCCCTGGAGCAGTACTTC.